A selection of T cell receptor beta chains follows, all from one sample in a study of blood T cell repertoires in COVID-19. The data were produced by immunoSEQ multiplex PCR, yet TCRdb's version contains in-frame clones alone and is incomplete. The table lists 110,000 or so clones, 80% to 90% of them singletons, with less than 1.5% in the top ten. The source material was peripheral blood. These receptors came from a human donor in a cohort sampled during active COVID-19. Both conserved end residues are part of each CDR3. The D gene is left open where the match is weak. Size values are once, few and many counts, or a class for expanded clones, and some rows have none.

CDR3aa: CASRLATNTGELFF
len: 14
d_gene: TRBD2
v_gene: TRBV9
j_gene: TRBJ2-2
abundance: NA

CDR3aa: CASSLALRAGTDTQYF
len: 16
d_gene: NA
v_gene: TRBV5-1
j_gene: TRBJ2-3
abundance: NA

CDR3aa: CATRAASGGPLVEQFF
len: 16
d_gene: TRBD2
v_gene: TRBV24-1
j_gene: TRBJ2-1
abundance: NA

CDR3aa: CASSVVQGMNTEAFF
len: 15
d_gene: NA
v_gene: TRBV9
j_gene: TRBJ1-1
abundance: NA

CDR3aa: CASSLQSGSFHGYTF
len: 15
d_gene: NA
v_gene: TRBV6-5
j_gene: TRBJ1-2
abundance: NA

CDR3aa: CASRLPGTHNEQFF
len: 14
d_gene: NA
v_gene: TRBV7-2
j_gene: TRBJ2-1
abundance: NA

CDR3aa: CASSPFAYDSSYEQYF
len: 16
d_gene: NA
v_gene: TRBV7-2
j_gene: TRBJ2-7
abundance: NA

CDR3aa: CATSYRGGHEQYF
len: 13
d_gene: NA
v_gene: TRBV19
j_gene: TRBJ2-7
abundance: NA

CDR3aa: CASSGGTGWRQPQHF
len: 15
d_gene: TRBD1
v_gene: TRBV28
j_gene: TRBJ1-5
abundance: NA

CDR3aa: CASSLVLAVYNEQFF
len: 15
d_gene: TRBD2
v_gene: TRBV7-8
j_gene: TRBJ2-1
abundance: once

CDR3aa: CASSQDNRGLAGGLNTGELFF
len: 21
d_gene: TRBD2
v_gene: TRBV4-1
j_gene: TRBJ2-2
abundance: NA

CDR3aa: CASKPAGGRRGQETQYF
len: 17
d_gene: TRBD2
v_gene: TRBV11-2
j_gene: TRBJ2-5
abundance: NA

CDR3aa: CASSLGASGSGELFF
len: 15
d_gene: NA
v_gene: TRBV5-4
j_gene: TRBJ2-2
abundance: once

CDR3aa: CASSPWTSGRAGIRETQYF
len: 19
d_gene: TRBD2
v_gene: TRBV19
j_gene: TRBJ2-5
abundance: NA

CDR3aa: CASCGQDPSPLHF
len: 13
d_gene: TRBD1
v_gene: TRBV11-1
j_gene: TRBJ1-6
abundance: NA

CDR3aa: CASSSSWGLDTQYF
len: 14
d_gene: NA
v_gene: TRBV11-2
j_gene: TRBJ2-3
abundance: NA

CDR3aa: CASSLGAGTAIYGYTF
len: 16
d_gene: TRBD1
v_gene: TRBV9
j_gene: TRBJ1-2
abundance: NA

CDR3aa: CASSPSGTGFYEQYF
len: 15
d_gene: NA
v_gene: TRBV7-3
j_gene: TRBJ2-7
abundance: NA

CDR3aa: CASSLELAGVGYTF
len: 14
d_gene: NA
v_gene: TRBV7-2
j_gene: TRBJ1-2
abundance: NA

CDR3aa: CASSQEATGGYSPLHF
len: 16
d_gene: TRBD1
v_gene: TRBV4-3
j_gene: TRBJ1-6
abundance: once

CDR3aa: CASSSGLDGLWTDTQYF
len: 17
d_gene: TRBD2
v_gene: TRBV5-4
j_gene: TRBJ2-3
abundance: NA

CDR3aa: CASTAGGADTQYF
len: 13
d_gene: TRBD2
v_gene: TRBV25-1
j_gene: TRBJ2-3
abundance: NA